The following is a TCR beta chain sequence with its context. This record belongs to a study of blood T cell repertoires in COVID-19. There are 15 residues in the CDR3. V dropped 5 bases and J dropped 12; count of bases not matched to a gene: 14. Per the germline V gene, CDR1 is SGHTA and CDR2 is FQGTGA. Clones were read by immunoSEQ multiplex PCR, and TCRdb kept only the in-frame ones, dropping some. The data hold fewer than 400,000 clones, with roughly 90% observed a single time. The clonotype originates from a woman in her 30s who had recovered from COVID-19. This chain links TRBV7-3 with TRBJ2-1, with TRBD1 identical over 9 bases. Sequenced sample: PBMCs or T cells enriched from blood (not recorded which). Here the CDR3 reads CASSPGGDRATSQFF. The CDR3 nucleotides are TGTGCCAGCAGCCCAGGGGGGGACAGGGCTACTTCGCAGTTCTTC.